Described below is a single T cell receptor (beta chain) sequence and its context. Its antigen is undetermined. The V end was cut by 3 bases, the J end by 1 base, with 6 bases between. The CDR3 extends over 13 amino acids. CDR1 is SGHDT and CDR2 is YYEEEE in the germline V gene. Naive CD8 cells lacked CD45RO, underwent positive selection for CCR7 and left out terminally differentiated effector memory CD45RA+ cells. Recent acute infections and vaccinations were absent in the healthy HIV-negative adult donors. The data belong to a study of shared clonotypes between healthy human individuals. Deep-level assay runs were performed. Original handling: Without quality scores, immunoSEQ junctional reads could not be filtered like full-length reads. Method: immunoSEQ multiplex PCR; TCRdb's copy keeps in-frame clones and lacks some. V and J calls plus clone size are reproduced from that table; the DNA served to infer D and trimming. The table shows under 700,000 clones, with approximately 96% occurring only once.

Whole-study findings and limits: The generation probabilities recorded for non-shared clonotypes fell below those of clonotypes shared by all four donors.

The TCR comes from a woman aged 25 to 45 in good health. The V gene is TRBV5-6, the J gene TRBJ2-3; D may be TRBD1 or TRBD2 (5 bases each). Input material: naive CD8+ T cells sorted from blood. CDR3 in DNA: TGTGCCAGCAGCTGGGACCGCACAGATACGCAGTATTTT. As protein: CASSWDRTDTQYF.